Shown below are 14 T cell receptor beta chains from a single sample sequenced in a study of shared clonotypes between healthy human individuals. Terminally differentiated effector memory CD45RA+ cells were excluded from the naive CD8 cells, which were CD45RO-negative and positively selected for CCR7. Using immunoSEQ multiplex PCR, the repertoire was profiled, and TCRdb retains in-frame clones only, with some absent. Here the sample spans about 2 million clones, roughly 94% being singletons. The sample consisted of naive CD8+ T cells sorted from blood. Receptors were obtained from a man aged 18 to 30 in good health.

V and J are TRBV5-4 and TRBJ1-2; no firm D call. V was cut by 0 bases and J by 2 bases, with 8 bases left in between. Germline V lookup: CDR1 SGHNT, CDR2 YYREEE (reference sequence). This CDR3 has 14 amino acids. For the CDR3, the DNA is TGTGCCAGCAGCTTGGAACAACTCAACTATGGCTACACCTTC. This translates into CASSLEQLNYGYTF.

The chain uses TRBV9 and TRBJ1-6, with a tentative D call TRBD1 (5 bases). The length of the CDR3 is 15 residues. In germline, CDR1 is SGDLS, CDR2 YYNGEE. V was shortened by 2 bases and J by 7 bases, with 13 bases between the two germline ends. The DNA of the CDR3 is TGTGCCAGCAGCGTTTCACAGGATTGGAATTCACCCCTCCACTTT. This sequence encodes CASSVSQDWNSPLHF. Full variable domain (remainder filled in from reference TRBV9 and TRBJ1-6): DSGVTQTPKHLITATGQRVTLRCSPRSGDLSVYWYQQSLDQGLQFLIQYYNGEERAKGNILERFSAQQFPDLHSELNLSSLELGDSALYFCASSVSQDWNSPLHFGNGTRLTVT.

V usage is TRBV11-2 and J usage is TRBJ1-6; TRBD1 is a possible D gene (6 bases). The CDR3 extends over 15 amino acids. Germline V lookup: CDR1 SGHAT, CDR2 FQNNGV. Trimming stripped 1 base from V and 7 bases from J, with 11 bases between. The CDR3 nucleotides read TGTGCCAGCAGCTTAGGGGCAGGGACAAATTCACCCCTCCACTTT. Its translation is CASSLGAGTNSPLHF.

This clone was picked up a small number of times. This sequence joins TRBV7-9 and TRBJ1-2; unclear D gene. V lost 3 bases to trimming and J lost 0 bases, with 14 bases between them. CDR3 size: 16 residues. In germline, CDR1 is SEHNR, CDR2 FQNEAQ (reference sequence). The CDR3 bases are TGTGCCAGCAGCTTCTCCAGCGGATCTCCTAACTATGGCTACACCTTC. Encoded protein: CASSFSSGSPNYGYTF. The full variable domain, completed using reference TRBV7-9 and TRBJ1-2, is DTGVSQNPRHKITKRGQNVTFRCDPISEHNRLYWYRQTLGQGPEFLTYFQNEAQLEKSRLLSDRFSAERPKGSFSTLEIQRTEQGDSAMYLCASSFSSGSPNYGYTFGSGTRLTVV.

This rearrangement joins TRBV4-1 to TRBJ2-5; perhaps TRBD1 as D (5 bases). V was clipped by 0 bases and J by 2 bases, with 10 bases between them. The CDR3 contains 15 residues. Per germline, CDR1 MGHRA and CDR2 YSYEKL. The DNA for the CDR3 is TGCGCCAGCAGCCAAGAAATTGACAGTCAAGAGACCCAGTACTTC. Translated: CASSQEIDSQETQYF.

V and J are TRBV4-1 and TRBJ1-3; a possible D gene is TRBD1 (6 bases). This CDR3 comprises 15 residues. Germline CDR1 is MGHRA and CDR2 is YSYEKL. Between the trimmed V and J ends, which lost 1 base and 3 bases, there was a span of 10 bases. CDR3 residues: CASSQVLDSGNTIYF. The CDR3 DNA is TGCGCCAGCAGCCAAGTCCTGGACAGTGGAAACACCATATATTTT.

This chain uses TRBV11-2 with TRBJ2-7; D is ambiguous. Trimming took off 3 bases at V and 4 bases at J, with 13 bases between the two ends. The CDR3 totals 14 residues. Germline V gene data show CDR1 as SGHAT and CDR2 as FQNNGV. CDR3 sequence: CASSFSGYLYEQYF. CDR3 sequence (DNA): TGTGCCAGCAGCTTTTCCGGATACCTATACGAGCAGTACTTC. Full variable domain (outside the CDR3, taken from reference TRBV11-2 and TRBJ2-7): EAGVAQSPRYKIIEKRQSVAFWCNPISGHATLYWYQQILGQGPKLLIQFQNNGVVDDSQLPKDRFSAERLKGVDSTLKIQPAKLEDSAVYLCASSFSGYLYEQYFGPGTRLTVT.

To note about this clone: Other DNA sequences in the sample encode the same CDR3. The chain is built from TRBV6-5 and TRBJ2-7; unclear D gene. The germline gives CDR1 MNHEY, CDR2 SVGAGI. CDR3 size: 13 residues. With 2 bases removed from V and 2 bases from J, the gap between germline ends came to 7 bases. CDR3 sequence: CASSYAQTYEQYF. CDR3 DNA: TGTGCCAGCAGTTACGCGCAGACCTACGAGCAGTACTTC.

The chain recombines TRBV5-1 with TRBJ2-4; 9 bases agree with TRBD2. Germline V gene lookup returns CDR1 SGHRS and CDR2 YFSETQ. Germline trimming cut 0 bases from V and 8 bases from J; bases unmatched to any gene: 3. The CDR3 runs 14 residues. The CDR3 loop reads CASSLVAGEDIQYF. CDR3 DNA: TGCGCCAGCAGCTTGGTAGCGGGGGAGGACATTCAGTACTTC.

The V and J genes are TRBV7-9 and TRBJ1-1, with D maybe TRBD1 (6 bases). This CDR3 has 15 amino acids. Trimming shortened V by 5 bases and J by 2 bases, and 15 bases separated the two germline ends. Germline assignment: CDR1 SEHNR and CDR2 FQNEAQ (reference sequence). This CDR3 reads CASSPPDSVNTEAFF. In nucleotides, the CDR3 is TGTGCCAGCAGCCCCCCGGACAGTGTTAACACTGAAGCTTTCTTT.

V usage is TRBV10-3 and J usage is TRBJ1-1; TRBD1 matches 8 bases. The CDR3 loop spans 13 amino acids. The junction had 5 bases not matched to a gene; V was cut back by 4 bases and J by 7 bases. Germline-derived CDR1 and CDR2 are ENHRY and SYGVKD. The chain's CDR3 is CAISAQTGGEAFF. The CDR3 DNA follows: TGTGCCATCAGTGCCCAAACAGGGGGTGAAGCTTTCTTT.

The gene calls are TRBV9 and TRBJ2-1; TRBD2 aligns across 14 bases. The ends lost 4 bases at V and 9 bases at J; junction bases unmatched: 6. Germline V gene lookup returns CDR1 SGDLS and CDR2 YYNGEE. The CDR3 spans 15 residues. The CDR3 region is CASSRLAGGKREQFF. The DNA of the CDR3 is TGTGCCAGCAGCCGACTAGCGGGGGGGAAGCGTGAGCAGTTCTTC. The variable domain in full, with the rest retrieved from reference TRBV9 and TRBJ2-1, is DSGVTQTPKHLITATGQRVTLRCSPRSGDLSVYWYQQSLDQGLQFLIQYYNGEERAKGNILERFSAQQFPDLHSELNLSSLELGDSALYFCASSRLAGGKREQFFGPGTRLTVL.

V usage is TRBV2 and J usage is TRBJ2-3; TRBD2 aligns across 10 bases. CDR3 length: 17 residues. V dropped 3 bases and J dropped 1; count of bases not matched to a gene: 7. CDR1 is SNHLY, CDR2 FYNNEI, per germline. CDR3 residues: CASSERLAGVGTDTQYF. As DNA, the CDR3 is TGTGCCAGCAGTGAGCGTCTAGCGGGAGTCGGCACAGATACGCAGTATTTT. The full variable domain, with the rest looked up from reference TRBV2 and TRBJ2-3, is EPEVTQTPSHQVTQMGQEVILRCVPISNHLYFYWYRQILGQKVEFLVSFYNNEISEKSEIFDDQFSVERPDGSNFTLKIRSTKLEDSAMYFCASSERLAGVGTDTQYFGPGTRLTVL.

The rearrangement uses TRBV4-3 and TRBJ2-2, with D perhaps TRBD2 (6 bases). V was cut by 7 bases and J by 1 base, with 10 bases left in between. CDR3 length: 14 amino acids. CDR1 and CDR2 from the germline V gene are LGHNA and YSLEER. This CDR3 reads CASNPGVNTGELFF. CDR3 nucleotides: TGCGCCAGCAATCCGGGGGTGAACACCGGGGAGCTGTTTTTT.